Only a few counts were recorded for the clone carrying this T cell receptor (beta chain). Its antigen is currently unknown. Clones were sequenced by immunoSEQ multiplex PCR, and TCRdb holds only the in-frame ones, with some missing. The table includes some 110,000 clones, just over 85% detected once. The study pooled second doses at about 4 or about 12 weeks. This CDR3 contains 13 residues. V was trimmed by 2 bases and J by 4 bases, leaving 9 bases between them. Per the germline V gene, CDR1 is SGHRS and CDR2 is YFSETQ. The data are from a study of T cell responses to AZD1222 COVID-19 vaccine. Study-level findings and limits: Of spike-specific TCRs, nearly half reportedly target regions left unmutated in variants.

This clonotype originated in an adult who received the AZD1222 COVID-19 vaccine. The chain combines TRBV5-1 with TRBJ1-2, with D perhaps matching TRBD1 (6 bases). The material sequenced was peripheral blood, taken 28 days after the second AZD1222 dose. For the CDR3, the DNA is TGCGCCAGCAGCTTTGGGACAACCTATGGCTACACCTTC. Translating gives CASSFGTTYGYTF.